Presented here are 3 T cell receptor beta chains from one specimen sequenced in a study of shared clonotypes between healthy human individuals (dated by TCRdb to 2018 to 2020). For the CD8 naive samples, CD45RO-negative cells were positively selected for CCR7, yielding a CD45RA+CCR7+ population from which TemRA cells were excluded. Library preparation used the immunoSEQ multiplex PCR assay. In its TCRdb copy, this immuneACCESS table keeps in-frame sequences only and misses some clones. Where compared with another copy, unresolved V genes explain less than half of these, and the others have no known cause. In all, the sample holds approximately 2,200,000 clones, and 85% to 95% of those were seen once. Under 2% of the sample is taken by the ten largest. Sequenced sample: naive CD8+ T cells from PBMCs. The meaning of the sample's cell subset or site label: CD45RA+CCR7+. The receptors derive from a man in his late teens or twenties in good health. Some clones in this sample may be carry-over from other donors' samples.

Comment on this clone: Distinct nucleotide sequences in the sample also encode this CDR3. The V gene is TRBV30, the J gene TRBJ1-6; tentative D call: TRBD1 (5 bases). Germline V lookup: CDR1 GTSNPN, CDR2 SVGIG (reference sequence). V lost 0 bases and J lost 10, with 10 bases in between. The CDR3 is 13 residues long. For the CDR3, the DNA is TGTGCCTGGAGTGTTTTAGGGGACTCACCCCTCCACTTT. This codes for CAWSVLGDSPLHF.

V gene TRBV27 combines with J gene TRBJ2-3; possibly TRBD1 or TRBD2 for D (5 bases each). V was clipped by 4 bases and J by 3 bases, with 17 bases between them. The CDR3 runs to 16 residues. Germline CDR1 is MNHEY and CDR2 is SMNVEV (reference sequence). CDR3 protein: CASSSFATEGTDTQYF. For the CDR3, the DNA is TGTGCCAGCAGTTCTTTTGCGACAGAGGGGACAGATACGCAGTATTTT.

The sample holds one count of this clone. DNA of the CDR3: TGTGCCAGCAGAAAAGGAGGGGGCGCCAACTATGGCTACACCTTC. Protein: CASRKGGGANYGYTF. The chain carries TRBV9 and TRBJ1-2, with 7 bases aligning to TRBD1. The CDR3 length is 15 residues. Unmatched junction bases numbered 9, after V lost 5 bases and J lost 2 bases. Germline V CDR1 and CDR2: SGDLS, YYNGEE.